This TCR beta chain was recorded in a study of T cells in Graves' hyperthyroidism and ophthalmopathy. Study-wide points: Patients with ophthalmopathy were separated from those with stable hyperthyroidism by a 13 V-J model.

Blood sampling occurred at first hyperthyroidism diagnosis, ahead of any ophthalmopathy symptoms. From approximately 9.5 ml of fresh peripheral blood, PBMCs were isolated. The sample holds many counts of this clonotype. Its antigen is not identified. Template material for amplifying TCR beta CDR3 regions consisted of RNA transcripts. With the HTBI primer set, the TCR CDR3 went through a first round of RT-PCR. TCRdb re-called the multiplex PCR reads through MiXCR, storing one row per CDR3 protein. The table lists a few hundred thousand distinct CDR3 sequences, approximately 14% of them singletons, with about an eighth in the top ten. Germline V gene lookup returns CDR1 SGHRS and CDR2 YFSETQ. V was pared by 2 bases and J by 3 bases, with 10 bases between. The CDR3 covers 14 residues.

Specimen: blood. This TCR derives from a woman aged 35 to 49 with Graves' hyperthyroidism that later progressed to Graves' ophthalmopathy. The chain uses TRBV5-1 and TRBJ2-3; D gene uncertain. The CDR3, as DNA: TGCGCCAGCAGCTTATACCGGGCTACAGATACGCAGTATTTT. This codes for CASSLYRATDTQYF. Looking up the rest from reference TRBV5-1 and TRBJ2-3 gives the full variable domain: KAGVTQTPRYLIKTRGQQVTLSCSPISGHRSVSWYQQTPGQGLQFLFEYFSETQRNKGNFPGRFSGRQFSNSRSEMNVSTLELGDSALYLCASSLYRATDTQYFGPGTRLTVL.